Below are 13 T cell receptor beta chains sequenced from a single sample in a study of early T cells in non-severe SARS-CoV-2 infection. TCRdb re-called the 5' RACE reads with MiXCR, one entry per CDR3 protein. This table holds 70,000 to 95,000 distinct CDR3 sequences, roughly 14% found once. Sequencing was done on a sample of whole blood. The source is an adult who was a healthcare worker with PCR-confirmed SARS-CoV-2 infection or an uninfected control (not recorded which).

This clonotype was counted only a few times. This chain joins TRBV4-1 and TRBJ2-2; TRBD2 might be the D (6 bases). CDR1 is MGHRA and CDR2 is YSYEKL in the germline V gene. Trimming left V 1 base short and J 8 bases short, with 11 bases between. This CDR3 contains 14 residues. CDR3 sequence (DNA): TGCGCCAGCAGCCAAGTTTACGGGAGAGGGGAGCTGTTTTTT. It encodes CASSQVYGRGELFF.

The chain couples TRBV5-1 to TRBJ2-3; D is ambiguous. The V gene's germline CDR1 is SGHRS and CDR2 YFSETQ. Trimming removed 1 base from V and 2 bases from J, with 8 bases in between. There are 14 residues in the CDR3. In DNA, the CDR3 is TGCGCCAGCAGCTTGAGTCAGGACACAGATACGCAGTATTTT. Translation: CASSLSQDTDTQYF.

The V and J genes are TRBV6-2 or TRBV6-3 and TRBJ1-5; no clear D. The V end lost 6 bases, the J end lost 0 bases, and 12 bases lay between the germline ends. Germline V lookup: CDR1 MNHEY, CDR2 SVGEGT. This CDR3 has 15 amino acids. This CDR3 is CASSTRHGSNQPQHF. The CDR3 bases are TGTGCCAGCAGCACTAGACATGGTAGCAATCAGCCCCAGCATTTT.

In this sample, this clonotype turned up a few times. The rearrangement links TRBV14 to TRBJ1-1; 10 bases map to TRBD1. V dropped 7 bases and J dropped 5; count of bases not matched to a gene: 13. CDR3 length: 16 amino acids. CDR1 is SGHDN, CDR2 FVKESK, per germline. Written as DNA, the CDR3 is TGTGCCAGCACTCCGAGAAAGGGACAGGGGTGGACTGAAGCTTTCTTT. Translated: CASTPRKGQGWTEAFF.

This clonotype occurred a few times. The chain is built from TRBV2 and TRBJ1-3, with unresolved D. Germline V CDR1 and CDR2: SNHLY, FYNNEI. The CDR3 is 15 amino acids. Trimming cost V 3 bases and J 0 bases, with 9 bases left between them. In nucleotides, the CDR3 is TGTGCCAGCAGTGAGAGGAGGAACTCTGGAAACACCATATATTTT. This gives the protein CASSERRNSGNTIYF. Supplemented by reference TRBV2 and TRBJ1-3, the full variable domain reads EPEVTQTPSHQVTQMGQEVILRCVPISNHLYFYWYRQILGQKVEFLVSFYNNEISEKSEIFDDQFSVERPDGSNFTLKIRSTKLEDSAMYFCASSERRNSGNTIYFGEGSWLTVV.

Only one count was recorded for this clonotype. The junction shows a germline mismatch at one end, possibly a read error. J is TRBJ2-3 and V is TRBV5-4; D gene uncertain. The CDR3 length is 15 residues. The germline V gene has CDR1 SGHNT and CDR2 YYREEE (reference sequence). The CDR3 DNA reads TGTACCAGCAGTCCCATGAGCCCCAAGGTAGATACGCAGTATTTT. Amino acids: CTSSPMSPKVDTQYF.

This clonotype was counted between two and nine times. The chain employs TRBV6-1 and TRBJ1-3; D perhaps matches TRBD1 (5 bases). Per the germline V gene, CDR1 is MNHNS and CDR2 is SASEGT. The V end was cut by 0 bases, the J end by 12 bases, with 9 bases between. The CDR3 runs 12 residues. Written as DNA, the CDR3 is TGTGCCAGCAGTGAAGCTCGGGGACTCATATATTTT. Its protein is CASSEARGLIYF.

The chain carries TRBV4-1 and TRBJ1-6; D ambiguous. CDR3 length: 13 amino acids. CDR1 and CDR2 (germline): MGHRA, YSYEKL. V was shortened by 4 bases and J by 10 bases, with 11 bases between the two germline ends. CDR3 region: CASSLPAGSPLHF. The CDR3 DNA is TGCGCCAGCAGCCTCCCTGCCGGGTCACCCCTCCACTTT.

This clonotype was picked up a small number of times. This chain connects TRBV19 to TRBJ1-5; no clear D gene. Trimming cost V 3 bases and J 0 bases, with 6 bases left between them. The V gene's germline CDR1 is LNHDA and CDR2 SQIVND (reference sequence). The CDR3 runs to 14 residues. DNA for the CDR3: TGTGCCAGTAGTATGCAGAATAGCAATCAGCCCCAGCATTTT. It yields the protein CASSMQNSNQPQHF.

There are a few counts of this clonotype. This rearrangement joins TRBV7-8 to TRBJ2-7; either TRBD1 or TRBD2 may supply D (5 bases each). The CDR3 consists of 12 residues. Looked up from germline, CDR1 is SGHVS and CDR2 is FQNEAQ. CDR3 amino acids: CASSPIGDPADV. The CDR3 DNA reads TGTGCCAGCAGCCCCATTGGGGACCCGGCGGACGTC.

This chain joins TRBV5-1 and TRBJ2-1; 7 bases are shared with TRBD1. This CDR3 comprises 15 residues. V lost 4 bases, J lost 4 bases, and 8 bases stayed unmatched. CDR1 and CDR2 from the germline V gene are SGHRS and YFSETQ. CDR3 nucleotide sequence: TGCGCCAGCAGCATCCGGGACAGAACATACAATGAGCAGTTCTTC. Its translation is CASSIRDRTYNEQFF.

This CDR3 reads CASSWTAGYTF. The CDR3 coding sequence is TGTGCCAGCAGTTGGACAGCTGGCTACACCTTC. This chain uses TRBV12-3 or TRBV12-4 with TRBJ1-2, with D perhaps TRBD1 (6 bases). The CDR3 is 11 residues long. V dropped 4 bases and J dropped 7 bases, with 7 bases sitting between them.

The CDR3, as DNA: TGTGCCACCAGTGATTTGCCGGGACAGGGGACAGATACGCAGTATTTT. This sequence encodes CATSDLPGQGTDTQYF. The V and J genes are TRBV24-1 and TRBJ2-3; TRBD1 matches 10 bases. Germline loops: CDR1 KGHDR, CDR2 SFDVKD. Trimming removed 0 bases from V and 3 bases from J; junction bases left unmatched: 2. This CDR3 contains 16 residues.